The clone carrying this T cell receptor beta chain was counted a few times. Antigen specificity is unknown. The data belong to a study of post-analysis software for immune sequencing data. Findings and limits, study-wide: Controls showed lower frequencies than patients for several TRBV segments, and TRBV5-6, TRBV5-1 and TRBV20-1 were among these.

With 8 bases removed from V and 2 bases from J, the gap between germline ends came to 20 bases. CDR3 length equals 16 residues. Each TCR beta cDNA library carried unique molecular identifiers. TCRdb used MiXCR to reprocess the PCR reads, holding one entry per CDR3 protein. The sample lists some 700,000 distinct CDR3 sequences, roughly three fifths occurring once. This clonotype was obtained from a girl aged 2-10 years with multiple sclerosis. The chain has TRBV12-3 or TRBV12-4 and TRBJ2-3, with D possibly being TRBD2 (5 bases). The specimen was blood. DNA of the CDR3: TGTGCCAGCGCCTTGGGCTGGTCGAGGGACACAGATACGCAGTATTTT. Translated, it gives CASALGWSRDTDTQYF.